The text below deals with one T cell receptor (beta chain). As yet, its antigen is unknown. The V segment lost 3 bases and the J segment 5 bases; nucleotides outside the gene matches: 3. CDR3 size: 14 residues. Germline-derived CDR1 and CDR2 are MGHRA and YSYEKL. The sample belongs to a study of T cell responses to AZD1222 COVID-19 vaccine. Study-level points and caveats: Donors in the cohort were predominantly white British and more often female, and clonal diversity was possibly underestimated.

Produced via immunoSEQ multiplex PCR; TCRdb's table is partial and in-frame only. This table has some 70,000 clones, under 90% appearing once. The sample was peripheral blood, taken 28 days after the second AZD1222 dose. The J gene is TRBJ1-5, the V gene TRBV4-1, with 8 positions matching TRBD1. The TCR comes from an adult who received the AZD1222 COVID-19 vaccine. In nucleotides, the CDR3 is TGCGCCAGCAGCCAGGGACAGGTTGATCAGCCCCAGCATTTT. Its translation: CASSQGQVDQPQHF.